The present T cell receptor (beta chain) was sequenced within a study of T cells in Graves' hyperthyroidism and ophthalmopathy. At the level of the study: Peripheral blood was secured at the point of initial diagnosis, before any treatment.

From RNA transcripts, TCR beta CDR3 regions were amplified. When the TCR CDR3 underwent first-round RT-PCR, the HTBI primer set was used. TCRdb reanalysed the multiplex PCR reads using MiXCR and keeps one entry per CDR3 protein. The table has fewer than 350,000 distinct CDR3 sequences, around a sixth seen once; the top ten hold approximately 49%. CDR1 and CDR2 (germline): LGHDT, YNNKEL (reference sequence). The length of the CDR3 is 16 residues. The V gene lost 1 base and the J gene lost 1 base, with 12 bases spanning the gap. This clonotype originated in a woman in her forties or fifties with Graves' hyperthyroidism. The J gene is TRBJ2-3, the V gene TRBV3-1, with a weak D call TRBD1 (6 bases). Sequencing was done on a sample of blood. The CDR3, as DNA: TGTGCCAGCAGCCAAGGGGACACCCTCGGCACAGATACGCAGTATTTT. This codes for CASSQGDTLGTDTQYF.